A selection of T cell receptor beta chains follows, all from one sample in a study of T cell responses to AZD1222 COVID-19 vaccine. Sequencing was performed with immunoSEQ multiplex PCR; in TCRdb, only in-frame clones are kept and a portion is missing. Here the sample spans some 86,000 clones, roughly nine tenths being singletons. This material consisted of peripheral blood, taken 28 days after the second AZD1222 dose. These receptors were obtained from an adult who received the AZD1222 COVID-19 vaccine. Both conserved end residues are part of each CDR3. The D gene is left open where the match is weak. The size entry is marked missing in some rows and otherwise reads once, few, many or a size class.

clone_size d_call j_call v_call cdr3_nt cdr3_aa
NA NA TRBJ1-6 TRBV9 TGTGCCAGCAGCGTAGTTGACACCCCCGGGGGATCACCCCTCCACTTT CASSVVDTPGGSPLHF
NA NA TRBJ2-7 TRBV7-2 TGTGCCAGCAGCCCAGCAGGGGGGAGCTCCTACGAGCAGTACTTC CASSPAGGSSYEQYF
NA NA TRBJ2-7 TRBV28 TGTGCCAGCAGTTTATCTGGGGTTCTCGAGCAGTACTTC CASSLSGVLEQYF
NA NA TRBJ1-3 TRBV30 TGTGCCTGCTGTGGAAACACCATATATTTT CACCGNTIYF
once NA TRBJ1-1 TRBV29-1 TGCAGCGTTGGGGAGGGGAGGAACACTGAAGCTTTCTTT CSVGEGRNTEAFF
NA NA TRBJ1-5 TRBV6-1 TGTGCCAGCAGTGAAGGGACAGAGAATCAGCCCCAGCATTTT CASSEGTENQPQHF
few TRBD1 TRBJ2-7 TRBV7-6 TGTGCCAGCACCCTTGGGTCGAGGGGGCAATACGAGCAGTACTTC CASTLGSRGQYEQYF
NA TRBD2 TRBJ2-5 TRBV7-8 TGTGCCAGCAGCCGGACTAGCGGTTTATTCGGAGAGACCCAGTACTTC CASSRTSGLFGETQYF
NA NA TRBJ2-6 TRBV5-1 TGCGCCAGCAGCTCCCTCTTACAGGGAGGTGGGGCCAACGTCCTGACTTTC CASSSLLQGGGANVLTF
NA NA TRBJ2-7 TRBV5-5 TGTGCCAGCAGCTTGGCGGCAGGGAACCACGAGCAGTACTTC CASSLAAGNHEQYF
NA NA TRBJ1-2 TRBV30 TGTGCCTGGAATAGGGCAGGAGGAGGCTACACCTTC CAWNRAGGGYTF
NA TRBD1 TRBJ1-2 TRBV6-1 TGTGCCAGCAGTGATCCCTGGTTGGGACAGGGGCCTGGCTACACCTTC CASSDPWLGQGPGYTF
few NA TRBJ1-5 TRBV4-3 TGCGCCAGCAGCCAAATATATGACCCCAATCAGCCCCAGCATTTT CASSQIYDPNQPQHF
NA TRBD1 TRBJ1-5 TRBV2 TGTGCCAGCAGTGAATTTACAGGGGGAAATCAGCCCCAGCATTTT CASSEFTGGNQPQHF
NA NA TRBJ1-5 TRBV4-1 TGCGCCAGCAGCCAAGACCCTAGGGGGAGCCTTGGGAGCAATCAGCCCCAGCATTTT CASSQDPRGSLGSNQPQHF
NA NA TRBJ2-7 TRBV15 TGTGCCACCAGCAGACAAGTCTACTACGAGCAGTACTTC CATSRQVYYEQYF
NA TRBD1 TRBJ1-1 TRBV18 TGTGCCAGCTCACCTACCATGACAGGGGCGGGCACTGAAGCTTTCTTT CASSPTMTGAGTEAFF
NA NA TRBJ1-2 TRBV11-2 TGTGCCAGCAGCCCCGGGGAGGGCTACACCTTC CASSPGEGYTF
NA TRBD2 TRBJ2-1 TRBV7-2 TGTGCCAGCAGCCATGGACTAGCGGGGGCTATGGGTAATGAGCAGTTCTTC CASSHGLAGAMGNEQFF
NA TRBD1 TRBJ1-4 TRBV10-3 TGTGCCATCAGTGATTCCGGGACAGGGAATGAAAAACTGTTTTTT CAISDSGTGNEKLFF
NA TRBD2 TRBJ2-1 TRBV9 TGTGCCAGCAGCGTAGGGTTAGCGGGGGGCCTAGGGGATGAGCAGTTCTTC CASSVGLAGGLGDEQFF
NA NA TRBJ1-1 TRBV7-7 TGTGCTAGCAGCGAGGACACGAACACTGAAGCTTTCTTT CASSEDTNTEAFF
NA NA TRBJ1-1 TRBV7-2 TGTGCCAGCAGCTTAGCCCATGCGTTCAACACTGAAGCTTTCTTT CASSLAHAFNTEAFF
NA TRBD1 TRBJ2-4 TRBV5-4 TGTGCCAGCAGCTTGCAAGGGACAGAAAACATTCAGTACTTC CASSLQGTENIQYF
few NA TRBJ1-3 TRBV7-9 TGTGCCAGCAGCTTAGAGTCAGGGAGTGGAAACACCATATATTTT CASSLESGSGNTIYF
NA NA TRBJ1-5 TRBV6-2/TRBV6-3 TGTGCCAGCAGTGATAGCAATCAGCCCCAGCATTTT CASSDSNQPQHF
NA NA TRBJ2-4 TRBV2 TGTGCCAGCCTTCTGGGGTTCAACATTCAGTACTTC CASLLGFNIQYF
NA NA TRBJ1-2 TRBV20-1 TGCAGTGCTAGTGGGACGGCCTATGGCTACACCTTC CSASGTAYGYTF
NA TRBD2 TRBJ2-3 TRBV2 TGTGCCAGCAGAGGGGGACTAGTGGGGAATACGCAGTATTTT CASRGGLVGNTQYF
NA TRBD1 TRBJ1-1 TRBV30 TGTGCCTGGAGTGTTCTCGCAGGGGGGAACACTGAAGCTTTCTTT CAWSVLAGGNTEAFF
once NA TRBJ2-2 TRBV5-1 TGCGCCAGCAGCTTGGTATCCGGGGGGCAGGCCGGGGAGCTGTTTTTT CASSLVSGGQAGELFF
once TRBD1 TRBJ2-7 TRBV11-2 TGTGCCAGCAGCTCTAAGGGACAGACCGACGAGCAGTACTTC CASSSKGQTDEQYF
NA NA TRBJ2-1 TRBV2 TGTGCCAGTTCGTTTTACAATGAGCAGTTCTTC CASSFYNEQFF
NA NA TRBJ1-2 TRBV5-4 TGTGCCAGCACTCCAGGCGCAGGGACAAACTATGGCTACACCTTC CASTPGAGTNYGYTF
NA TRBD1 TRBJ2-2 TRBV12-5 TGTGCTAGTGGCCAGACAGGGGGCGTAGACACCGGGGAGCTGTTTTTT CASGQTGGVDTGELFF
NA NA TRBJ1-2 TRBV3-1/TRBV3-2 TGTGCCAGCAGCCAGGACCGGACCCGTTCATATGGCTACACCTTC CASSQDRTRSYGYTF
NA NA TRBJ2-3 TRBV28 TGTGCCAGCAGCTTCCAGGGGTCTTCAATCGGAGATACGCAGTATTTT CASSFQGSSIGDTQYF
NA NA TRBJ1-4 TRBV9 TGTGCCAGCAGCGTATCGGGAAGTGAAAAACTGTTTTTT CASSVSGSEKLFF
once NA TRBJ2-2 TRBV5-6 TGTGCCAGCAGCTTTGACTACACCGGGGAGCTGTTTTTT CASSFDYTGELFF
NA NA TRBJ2-7 TRBV2 TGTGCCAGCGGAGACTACGAGCAGTACTTC CASGDYEQYF
NA NA TRBJ2-1 TRBV5-1 TGCGCCAGCAGCTTGGGCAGCAGCTCCTACAATGAGCAGTTCTTC CASSLGSSSYNEQFF
NA NA TRBJ2-4 TRBV3-1/TRBV3-2 TGTGCCAGCAGCCCTCGGGACAAGCTAGCCAAAAACATTCAGTACTTC CASSPRDKLAKNIQYF
NA TRBD1 TRBJ1-6 TRBV9 TGTGCCAGCAGCGAGTATCAGGGGGCGGTCCATAATTCACCCCTCCACTTT CASSEYQGAVHNSPLHF
NA TRBD2 TRBJ2-7 TRBV9 TGTGCCAGCAGCGTAGGGTACGGCGGGGGGGCGGAGGAGCAGTACTTC CASSVGYGGGAEEQYF
NA NA TRBJ2-5 TRBV7-9 TGTGCCAGCAGCTTAGGGCGGGCTATAGGGTCATTGGAGACCCAGTACTTC CASSLGRAIGSLETQYF
NA NA TRBJ2-3 TRBV7-2 TGTGCCAGCAGCTCACGGGACCTTGGCACAGATACGCAGTATTTT CASSSRDLGTDTQYF
NA NA TRBJ1-4 TRBV10-2 TGCGCCAGCAGTGAATCAGGGGCTAACCCCCAAAAACTGTTTTTT CASSESGANPQKLFF
NA NA TRBJ1-1 TRBV19 TGTGCCAGTAGTATCCCCCATCGGGCCGAAGCTTTCTTT CASSIPHRAEAFF
once NA TRBJ1-3 TRBV6-5 TGTGCCAGCAGAGAGCCGTACCGGGACCCAAACACCATATATTTT CASREPYRDPNTIYF
NA NA TRBJ2-2 TRBV19 TGTGCCAGTAGTATAGGGGGCATCGACACCGGGGAGCTGTTTTTT CASSIGGIDTGELFF
once NA TRBJ1-2 TRBV12-3/TRBV12-4 TGTGCCAGCAGTTTCAACCCTAGCTATGGCTACACCTTC CASSFNPSYGYTF